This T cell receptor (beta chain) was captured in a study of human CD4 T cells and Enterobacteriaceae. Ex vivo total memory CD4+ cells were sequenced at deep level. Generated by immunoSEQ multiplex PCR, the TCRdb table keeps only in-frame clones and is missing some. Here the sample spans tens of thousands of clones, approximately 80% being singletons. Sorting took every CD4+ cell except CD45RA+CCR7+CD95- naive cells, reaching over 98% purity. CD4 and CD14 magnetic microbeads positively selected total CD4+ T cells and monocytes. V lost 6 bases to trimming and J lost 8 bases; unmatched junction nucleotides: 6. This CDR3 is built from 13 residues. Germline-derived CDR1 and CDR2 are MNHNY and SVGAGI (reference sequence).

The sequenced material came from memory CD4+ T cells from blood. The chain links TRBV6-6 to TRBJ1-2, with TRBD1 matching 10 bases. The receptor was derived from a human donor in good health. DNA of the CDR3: TGTGCCAGCAGACCGGGACAGGGGAGCGGCTACACCTTC. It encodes CASRPGQGSGYTF.